This TCR beta chain was found in a study of human T cells and chemical hapten exposure. Regarding the study as a whole: No alteration of TCRs above 1 in 1000 frequency was seen with DPC sensitization.

Separate cDNA molecules received unique molecular identifiers, which the library attached to them. Per the authors' pipeline: Across samples, TCR counts had a median of 95,638 and ranged from about 20,000 to 750,000. TCRdb independently ran MiXCR on the RACE reads; one entry per CDR3 protein. TCRdb, not the authors, supplied the V and J calls. The sample shows about 74,000 distinct CDR3 sequences, less than 15% of them seen only once. Time point noted: pre-sensitization, week 0. Treatment denoted: therapeutic diphenylcyclopropenone sensitization with weekly scalp DPC. The study drew its donors from alopecia patients who were 18 to 70 years old and suitable for DPC. This clonotype showed up many times. Its antigen is unknown. Trimming shortened V by 5 bases and J by 2 bases, and 13 bases separated the two germline ends. Germline V lookup: CDR1 MDHEN, CDR2 SYDVKM. The CDR3 loop spans 14 amino acids.

The receptor's source is a woman aged 45 to 65 with alopecia areata. Some clones in this sample may be carry-over from other donors' samples. The input for sequencing was whole blood, taken in connection with sensitization to the hapten diphenylcyclopropenone (DPC). The chain uses TRBV28 and TRBJ2-7, with a tentative D call TRBD2 (6 bases). The CDR3 is CASSLSWRAYEQYF. DNA of the CDR3: TGTGCCAGCAGTCTAAGCTGGAGGGCCTACGAGCAGTACTTC.